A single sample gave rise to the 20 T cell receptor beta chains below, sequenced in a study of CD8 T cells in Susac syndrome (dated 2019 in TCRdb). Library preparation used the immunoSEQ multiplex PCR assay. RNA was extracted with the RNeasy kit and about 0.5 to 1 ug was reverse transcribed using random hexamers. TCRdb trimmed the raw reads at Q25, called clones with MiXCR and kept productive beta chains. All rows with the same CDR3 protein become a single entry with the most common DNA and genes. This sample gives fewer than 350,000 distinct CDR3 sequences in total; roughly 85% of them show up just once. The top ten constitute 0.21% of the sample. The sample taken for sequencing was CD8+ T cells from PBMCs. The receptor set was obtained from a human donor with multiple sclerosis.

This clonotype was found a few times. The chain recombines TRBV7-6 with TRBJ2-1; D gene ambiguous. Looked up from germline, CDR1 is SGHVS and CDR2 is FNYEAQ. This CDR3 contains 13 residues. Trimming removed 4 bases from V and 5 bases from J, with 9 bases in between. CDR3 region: CASSYNTDNEQFF. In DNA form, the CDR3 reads TGTGCCAGCAGCTACAATACGGACAATGAGCAGTTCTTC.

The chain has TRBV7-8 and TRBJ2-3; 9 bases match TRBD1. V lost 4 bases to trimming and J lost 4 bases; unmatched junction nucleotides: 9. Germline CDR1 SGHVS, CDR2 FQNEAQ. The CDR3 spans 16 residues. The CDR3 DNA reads TGTGCCAGCAGCTCAAAGGCGGGACAGGGCCCAGATACGCAGTATTTT. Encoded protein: CASSSKAGQGPDTQYF. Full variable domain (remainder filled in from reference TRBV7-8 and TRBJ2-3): GAGVSQSPRYKVAKRGQDVALRCDPISGHVSLFWYQQALGQGPEFLTYFQNEAQLDKSGLPSDRFFAERPEGSVSTLKIQRTQQEDSAVYLCASSSKAGQGPDTQYFGPGTRLTVL.

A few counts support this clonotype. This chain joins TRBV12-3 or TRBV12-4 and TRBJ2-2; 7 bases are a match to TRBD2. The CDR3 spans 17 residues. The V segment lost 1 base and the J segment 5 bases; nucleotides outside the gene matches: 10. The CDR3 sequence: CASSLGTSYFWTGELFF. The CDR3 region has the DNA TGTGCCAGCAGTTTAGGGACTAGTTATTTTTGGACCGGGGAGCTGTTTTTT.

CDR3 in amino acids: CSAGTIYNEQFF. CDR3 DNA sequence: TGCAGTGCAGGGACTATATACAATGAGCAGTTCTTC. The chain employs TRBV20-1 and TRBJ2-1; 7 bases line up with TRBD2. The CDR3 consists of 12 residues. With 6 bases clipped from V and 4 bases from J, the junction kept 3 bases outside the gene matches. Germline V gene data show CDR1 as DFQATT and CDR2 as SNEGSKA (reference sequence).

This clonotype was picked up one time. CDR3 in amino acids: CAWSMGMNTEAFF. The CDR3 DNA is TGTGCCTGGAGTATGGGCATGAACACTGAAGCTTTCTTT. V and J are TRBV30 and TRBJ1-1; D is unresolved. Germline CDR1 reads GTSNPN; CDR2 reads SVGIG (reference sequence). Trimming left V 2 bases short and J 0 bases short, with 7 bases between. This CDR3 has 13 amino acids.

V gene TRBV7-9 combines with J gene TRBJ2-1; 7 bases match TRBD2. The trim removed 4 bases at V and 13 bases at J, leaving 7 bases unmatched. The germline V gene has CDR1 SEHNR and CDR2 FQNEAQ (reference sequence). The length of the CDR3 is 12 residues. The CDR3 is CASSSGLAVQFF. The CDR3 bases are TGTGCCAGCAGCTCTGGGCTAGCGGTTCAGTTCTTC.

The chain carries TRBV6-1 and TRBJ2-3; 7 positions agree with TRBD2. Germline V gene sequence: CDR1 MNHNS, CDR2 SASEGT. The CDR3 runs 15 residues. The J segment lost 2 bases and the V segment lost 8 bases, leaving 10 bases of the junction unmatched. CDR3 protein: CASGFLQRDTDTQYF. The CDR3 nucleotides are TGTGCCAGCGGGTTCCTCCAGCGGGACACAGATACGCAGTATTTT.

CDR3 amino acids: CATQKDRGNTEAFF. CDR3 DNA sequence: TGTGCCACCCAGAAGGACAGGGGTAACACTGAAGCTTTCTTT. The V call is TRBV28, the J call TRBJ1-1; 9 bases line up with TRBD1. Germline V gene sequence: CDR1 MDHEN, CDR2 SYDVKM. V was clipped by 10 bases and J by 2 bases; unmatched bases: 8. This CDR3 spans 14 amino acids.

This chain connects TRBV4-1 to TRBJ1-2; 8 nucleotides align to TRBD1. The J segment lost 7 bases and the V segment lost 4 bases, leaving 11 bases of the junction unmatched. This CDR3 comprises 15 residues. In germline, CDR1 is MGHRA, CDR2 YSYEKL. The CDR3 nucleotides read TGCGCCAGCAGCCCGTCGGACAGGGAAAGATCTGGCTACACCTTC. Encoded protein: CASSPSDRERSGYTF.

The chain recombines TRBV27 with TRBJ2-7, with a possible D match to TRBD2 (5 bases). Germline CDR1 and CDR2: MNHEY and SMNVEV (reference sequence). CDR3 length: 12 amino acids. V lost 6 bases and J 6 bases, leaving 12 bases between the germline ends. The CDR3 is CASSPGLLEQYF. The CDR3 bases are TGTGCCAGCAGCCCAGGACTCCTCGAGCAGTACTTC.

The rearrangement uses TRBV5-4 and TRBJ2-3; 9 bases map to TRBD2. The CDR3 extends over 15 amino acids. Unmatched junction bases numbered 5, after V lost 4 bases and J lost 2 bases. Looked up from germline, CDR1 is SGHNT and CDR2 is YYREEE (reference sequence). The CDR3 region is CASSLPSGATDTQYF. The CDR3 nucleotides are TGTGCCAGCAGCCTCCCTAGCGGGGCCACAGATACGCAGTATTTT.

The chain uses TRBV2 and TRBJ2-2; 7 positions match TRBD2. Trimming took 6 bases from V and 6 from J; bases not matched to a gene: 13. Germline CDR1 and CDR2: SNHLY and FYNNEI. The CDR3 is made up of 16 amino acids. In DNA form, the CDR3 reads TGTGCCAGCAGCGCCCCGACTAGCCGCTTTGCCGGGGAGCTGTTTTTT. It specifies CASSAPTSRFAGELFF.

CDR3 region: CASTSQGTNEKLFF. The DNA for the CDR3 is TGTGCCAGCACTTCACAGGGGACTAATGAAAAACTGTTTTTT. The chain recombines TRBV27 with TRBJ1-4, with TRBD1 matching 7 bases. The ends lost 7 bases at V and 2 bases at J; junction bases unmatched: 4. The CDR3 totals 14 residues. Germline assignment: CDR1 MNHEY and CDR2 SMNVEV (reference sequence).

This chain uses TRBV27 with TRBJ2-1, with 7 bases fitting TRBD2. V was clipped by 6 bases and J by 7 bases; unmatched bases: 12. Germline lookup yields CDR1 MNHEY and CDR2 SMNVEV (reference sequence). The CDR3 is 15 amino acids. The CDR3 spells CASSWDAGETNEQFF. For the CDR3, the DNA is TGTGCCAGCAGCTGGGACGCGGGAGAAACGAATGAGCAGTTCTTC.

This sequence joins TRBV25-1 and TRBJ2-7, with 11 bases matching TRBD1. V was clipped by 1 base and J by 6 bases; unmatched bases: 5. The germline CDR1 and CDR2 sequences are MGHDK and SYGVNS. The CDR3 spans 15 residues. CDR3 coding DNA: TGTGCCAGCAGTGAATGGGGACAGGGGGACGGCGAGCAGTACTTC. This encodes CASSEWGQGDGEQYF.

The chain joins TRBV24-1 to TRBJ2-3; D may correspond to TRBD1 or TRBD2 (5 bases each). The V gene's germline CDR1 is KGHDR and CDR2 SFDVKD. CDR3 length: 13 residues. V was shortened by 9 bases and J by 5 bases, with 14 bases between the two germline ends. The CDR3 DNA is TGTGCCACCGATAATTATGGGGGAGATACGCAGTATTTT. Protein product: CATDNYGGDTQYF.

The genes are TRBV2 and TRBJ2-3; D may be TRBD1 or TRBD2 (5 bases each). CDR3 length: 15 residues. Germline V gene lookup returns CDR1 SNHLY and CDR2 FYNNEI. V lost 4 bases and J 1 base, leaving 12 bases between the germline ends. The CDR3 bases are TGTGCCAGCAGTGTGGCTGGGGGAGGCACAGATACGCAGTATTTT. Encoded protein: CASSVAGGGTDTQYF.

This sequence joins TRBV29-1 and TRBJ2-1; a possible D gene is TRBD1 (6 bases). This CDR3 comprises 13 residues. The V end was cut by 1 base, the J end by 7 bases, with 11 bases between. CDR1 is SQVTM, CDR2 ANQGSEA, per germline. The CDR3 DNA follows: TGCAGCGTTGAAGCACAGGGACGTAATGAGCAGTTCTTC. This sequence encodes CSVEAQGRNEQFF.

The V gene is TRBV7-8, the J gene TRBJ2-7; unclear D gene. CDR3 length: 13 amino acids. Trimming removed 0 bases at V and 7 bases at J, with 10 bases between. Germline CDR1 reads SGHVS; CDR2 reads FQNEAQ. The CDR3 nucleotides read TGTGCCAGCAGCTTAGCGAACCACGGGGAGCAGTACTTC. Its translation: CASSLANHGEQYF.

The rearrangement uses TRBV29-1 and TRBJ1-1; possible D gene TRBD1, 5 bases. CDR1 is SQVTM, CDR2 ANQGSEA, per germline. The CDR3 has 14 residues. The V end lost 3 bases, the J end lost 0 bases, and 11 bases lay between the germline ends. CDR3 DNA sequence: TGCAGCGTTGATGTAGCGGGACTGAACACTGAAGCTTTCTTT. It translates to CSVDVAGLNTEAFF. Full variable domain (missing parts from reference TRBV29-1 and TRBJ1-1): SAVISQKPSRDICQRGTSLTIQCQVDSQVTMMFWYRQQPGQSLTLIATANQGSEATYESGFVIDKFPISRPNLTFSTLTVSNMSPEDSSIYLCSVDVAGLNTEAFFGQGTRLTVV.